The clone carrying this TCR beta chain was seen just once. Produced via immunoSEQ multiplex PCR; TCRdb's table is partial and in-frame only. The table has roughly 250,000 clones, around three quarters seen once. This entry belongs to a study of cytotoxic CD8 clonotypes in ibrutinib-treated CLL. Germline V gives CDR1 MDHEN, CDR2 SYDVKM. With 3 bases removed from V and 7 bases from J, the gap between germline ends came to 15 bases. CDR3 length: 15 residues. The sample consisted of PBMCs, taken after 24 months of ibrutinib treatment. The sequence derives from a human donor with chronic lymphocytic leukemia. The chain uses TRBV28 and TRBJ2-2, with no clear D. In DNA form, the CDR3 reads TGTGCCAGCAGTTTCAGGTCCCCGGGTAGCGGGGAGCTGTTTTTT. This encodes CASSFRSPGSGELFF.